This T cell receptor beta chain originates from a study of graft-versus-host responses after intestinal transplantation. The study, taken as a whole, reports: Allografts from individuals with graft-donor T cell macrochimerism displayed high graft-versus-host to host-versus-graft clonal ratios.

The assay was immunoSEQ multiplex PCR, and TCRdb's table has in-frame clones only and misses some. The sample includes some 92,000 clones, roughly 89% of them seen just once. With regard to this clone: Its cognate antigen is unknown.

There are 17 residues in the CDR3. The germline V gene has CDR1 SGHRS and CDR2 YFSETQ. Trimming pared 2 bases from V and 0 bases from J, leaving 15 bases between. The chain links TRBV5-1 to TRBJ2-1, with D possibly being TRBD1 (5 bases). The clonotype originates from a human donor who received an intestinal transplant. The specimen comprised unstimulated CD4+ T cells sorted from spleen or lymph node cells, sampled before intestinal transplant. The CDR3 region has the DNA TGCGCCAGCAGCTTAGCATTAGGGGCTTCCTCCTACAATGAGCAGTTCTTC. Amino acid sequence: CASSLALGASSYNEQFF.